These 28 T cell receptor beta chains were all obtained from the same sample, sequenced in a study of multiple sclerosis patients with progressive multifocal leukoencephalopathy. Noted time point: 6 to 7 months of natalizumab therapy. TCRdb's copy holds only in-frame clones and misses some; the assay was immunoSEQ multiplex PCR. The data contain around 30,000 clones, around 92% of them singletons. The material sequenced was PBMCs, taken from a patient treated with natalizumab. These receptors all come from a human donor with multiple sclerosis.

V and J are TRBV4-3 and TRBJ2-1; D gene uncertain. The CDR3 is 12 amino acids. The V gene lost 0 bases and the J gene lost 10 bases, with 7 bases spanning the gap. Germline lookup yields CDR1 LGHNA and CDR2 YSLEER. CDR3 protein: CASSQDLGEQFF. CDR3 nucleotides: TGCGCCAGCAGCCAAGATCTGGGGGAGCAGTTCTTC.

This clone was detected only a few times. The gene calls are TRBV2 and TRBJ2-2, with D possibly being TRBD2 (5 bases). This CDR3 comprises 13 residues. Trimming removed 6 bases from V and 5 bases from J, with 10 bases in between. In germline, CDR1 is SNHLY, CDR2 FYNNEI. This CDR3 is CASRLDVTGELFF. The CDR3 DNA follows: TGTGCCAGCAGACTAGATGTAACCGGGGAGCTGTTTTTT. Looking up the rest from reference TRBV2 and TRBJ2-2 gives the full variable domain: EPEVTQTPSHQVTQMGQEVILRCVPISNHLYFYWYRQILGQKVEFLVSFYNNEISEKSEIFDDQFSVERPDGSNFTLKIRSTKLEDSAMYFCASRLDVTGELFFGEGSRLTVL.

This clone was picked up one time. V gene TRBV6-5 combines with J gene TRBJ2-7; 8 positions match TRBD1. This CDR3 spans 14 amino acids. Germline V gene data show CDR1 as MNHEY and CDR2 as SVGAGI. The V and J ends lost 6 bases and 4 bases, in that order; junction bases with no gene match: 8. The CDR3 sequence: CASRTTGTGYEQYF. The CDR3 coding sequence is TGTGCCAGCAGGACGACAGGGACAGGTTACGAGCAGTACTTC.

In its sample, this clone was seen once. One end of the junction varies from germline; a read error may be responsible. V usage is TRBV6-1 and J usage is TRBJ1-5; D ambiguous. The V gene's germline CDR1 is MNHNS and CDR2 SASEGT. This CDR3 has 12 amino acids. CDR3 nucleotide sequence: TGTACCAGCAGCCCGAGCAATCAGCCCCAGCATTTT. Amino acid sequence: CTSSPSNQPQHF.

This chain links TRBV9 with TRBJ2-7, with 11 bases aligning to TRBD1. Germline V gene sequence: CDR1 SGDLS, CDR2 YYNGEE. This CDR3 has 15 amino acids. V dropped 4 bases and J dropped 4; count of bases not matched to a gene: 7. Here the CDR3 reads CASSIRTGGLYEQYF. CDR3 in DNA: TGTGCCAGCAGCATCCGGACAGGGGGCCTTTACGAGCAGTACTTC.

V usage is TRBV11-2 and J usage is TRBJ1-5, with no clear D. This CDR3 is built from 15 residues. With 1 base removed from V and 4 bases from J, the gap between germline ends came to 11 bases. CDR1 is SGHAT and CDR2 is FQNNGV in the germline V gene. CDR3 sequence: CASSLGVTANQPQHF. The DNA of the CDR3 is TGTGCCAGCAGCTTAGGAGTGACGGCTAATCAGCCCCAGCATTTT. Filled out from reference TRBV11-2 and TRBJ1-5, the complete variable domain reads EAGVAQSPRYKIIEKRQSVAFWCNPISGHATLYWYQQILGQGPKLLIQFQNNGVVDDSQLPKDRFSAERLKGVDSTLKIQPAKLEDSAVYLCASSLGVTANQPQHFGDGTRLSIL.

The chain combines TRBV19 with TRBJ2-3; TRBD2 matches 9 bases. The CDR3 has 15 residues. Unmatched junction bases numbered 17, after V lost 7 bases and J lost 12 bases. The germline gives CDR1 LNHDA, CDR2 SQIVND (reference sequence). The CDR3 DNA follows: TGTGCCAGTAAGGCGGCGGGAGGGCCCCGATCCCCCCAGTATTTT. Amino acids: CASKAAGGPRSPQYF.

This clone appeared a few times. This chain links TRBV25-1 with TRBJ1-2; 7 bases agree with TRBD1. Trimming at V came to 10 bases and at J to 2 bases, leaving 10 bases not matched to a gene. CDR1 is MGHDK, CDR2 SYGVNS, per germline. This CDR3 has 14 amino acids. This CDR3 reads CATMDRGPNYGYTF. The DNA for the CDR3 is TGTGCCACGATGGATAGGGGGCCCAACTATGGCTACACCTTC.

This chain connects TRBV19 to TRBJ1-5; no clear D. The CDR3 has 14 residues. Per the germline V gene, CDR1 is LNHDA and CDR2 is SQIVND (reference sequence). Trimming pared 3 bases from V and 6 bases from J, leaving 12 bases between. The CDR3 sequence is CASSIGLPGQPQHF. The CDR3 bases are TGTGCCAGTAGTATTGGGCTGCCCGGTCAGCCCCAGCATTTT.

The CDR3 coding sequence is TGCGCCAGCAGGCAACAACCGGGACAGGGTCAGGATGGCTACACCTTC. Translation: CASRQQPGQGQDGYTF. The gene calls are TRBV5-1 and TRBJ1-2; 9 nucleotides agree with TRBD1. The germline V gene has CDR1 SGHRS and CDR2 YFSETQ. The J segment lost 6 bases and the V segment lost 5 bases, leaving 14 bases of the junction unmatched. The CDR3 length is 16 residues.

This clone was counted between two and nine times. The chain joins TRBV27 to TRBJ1-2; 10 bases match TRBD1. The junction had 1 base not matched to a gene; V was cut back by 3 bases and J by 0 bases. This CDR3 spans 15 amino acids. The germline V gene encodes CDR1 MNHEY and CDR2 SMNVEV (reference sequence). The CDR3 loop is CASSFGTGANYGYTF. The CDR3 DNA is TGTGCCAGCAGTTTTGGGACAGGGGCTAACTATGGCTACACCTTC.

V is TRBV5-5 and J is TRBJ1-1; D unclear. CDR1 and CDR2 from the germline V gene are SGHKS and YYEKEE (reference sequence). CDR3 length: 13 amino acids. V gave up 4 bases and J gave up 3 bases, with 10 bases separating them. CDR3 in amino acids: CASSLAPDTEAFF. As DNA, the CDR3 is TGTGCCAGCAGCCTTGCCCCCGACACTGAAGCTTTCTTT.

The sample holds one count of this clone. The rearrangement joins TRBV5-4 to TRBJ2-5; no reliable D call. V lost 4 bases and J 11 bases, leaving 15 bases between the germline ends. This CDR3 is built from 12 residues. CDR1 is SGHNT, CDR2 YYREEE, per germline (reference sequence). CDR3 protein: CASSMGRGEQYF. DNA of the CDR3: TGTGCCAGCAGCATGGGTAGAGGTGAGCAGTACTTC.

The V gene is TRBV27, the J gene TRBJ1-1; TRBD1 is a possible D gene (5 bases). V was clipped by 5 bases and J by 3 bases, with 19 bases between them. CDR3 size: 16 residues. Germline V CDR1 and CDR2: MNHEY, SMNVEV (reference sequence). CDR3 nucleotide sequence: TGTGCCAGCAGTCCCTCGGTGAGGGGTACGTACACTGAAGCTTTCTTT. It yields the protein CASSPSVRGTYTEAFF.

The chain links TRBV29-1 to TRBJ1-1; D is unclear. This CDR3 contains 11 residues. CDR1 is SQVTM, CDR2 ANQGSEA, per germline. Trimming shortened V by 3 bases and J by 1 base, and 3 bases separated the two germline ends. CDR3 in DNA: TGCAGCGTTGAGACGAACACTGAAGCTTTCTTT. Translating gives CSVETNTEAFF.

This clone has only a few counts. Other DNA sequences in the same sample also yield this CDR3. The J gene is TRBJ2-1, the V gene TRBV2; the D gene is possibly TRBD1 (6 bases). Per the germline V gene, CDR1 is SNHLY and CDR2 is FYNNEI. The V and J ends lost 5 bases and 10 bases respectively, with 18 bases between them. The CDR3 has 14 residues. This CDR3 is CASSTQGSRREQFF. CDR3 DNA sequence: TGTGCCAGCAGTACTCAGGGGAGTAGGCGGGAGCAGTTCTTC.

The gene calls are TRBV19 and TRBJ2-6; D perhaps matches TRBD1 (6 bases). CDR1 and CDR2 (germline): LNHDA, SQIVND (reference sequence). V lost 5 bases to trimming and J lost 0 bases, with 8 bases between them. This CDR3 has 15 residues. CDR3 bases: TGTGCCAGTAGTGACAGGCCCTCTGGGGCCAACGTCCTGACTTTC. It encodes CASSDRPSGANVLTF.

V gene TRBV11-3 combines with J gene TRBJ2-3, with 8 bases lining up with TRBD2. V was pared by 1 base and J by 6 bases, with 9 bases of the junction left unmatched. From germline, CDR1 is SGHNT and CDR2 YENEEA. This CDR3 contains 16 residues. CDR3 amino acids: CASSLVTGGPVDTQYF. In nucleotides, the CDR3 is TGTGCCAGCAGCTTAGTCACGGGAGGGCCTGTCGATACGCAGTATTTT.

This clone was found a few times. The rearrangement uses TRBV6-1 and TRBJ2-7; D might be TRBD2 (5 bases). This CDR3 is 14 amino acids long. The V gene lost 5 bases and the J gene lost 2 bases, with 13 bases spanning the gap. CDR1 MNHNS and CDR2 SASEGT come from the germline V gene. CDR3 loop: CASSQSGSPYEQYF. DNA for the CDR3: TGTGCCAGCAGTCAAAGCGGCTCCCCCTACGAGCAGTACTTC.

The chain recombines TRBV10-3 with TRBJ1-1; the D is unclear. The V gene's germline CDR1 is ENHRY and CDR2 SYGVKD. V shed 4 bases and J shed 0 bases, with 12 bases lying between them. The CDR3 is made up of 15 amino acids. The CDR3 spells CAISVLGLMNTEAFF. The CDR3 DNA reads as TGTGCCATCAGTGTACTTGGACTGATGAACACTGAAGCTTTCTTT.

The chain carries TRBV27 and TRBJ2-1; 7 bases are a match to TRBD1. Germline CDR1 is MNHEY and CDR2 is SMNVEV (reference sequence). The trim removed 5 bases at V and 9 bases at J, leaving 13 bases unmatched. The CDR3 consists of 15 residues. CDR3: CASSHDRTGLGEQFF. As DNA, the CDR3 is TGTGCCAGCAGTCACGACCGGACAGGATTGGGTGAGCAGTTCTTC.

The chain uses TRBV5-1 and TRBJ1-2; D remains ambiguous. Germline V CDR1 and CDR2: SGHRS, YFSETQ. V was clipped by 0 bases and J by 4 bases, with 13 bases between them. The CDR3 consists of 15 residues. Here the CDR3 reads CASSLEAGSPYGYTF. The CDR3 region has the DNA TGCGCCAGCAGCTTGGAGGCGGGCAGCCCCTATGGCTACACCTTC.

The rearrangement links TRBV6-4 to TRBJ2-1; 11 nucleotides line up with TRBD2. CDR1 is MRHNA, CDR2 SNTAGT, per germline. The CDR3 totals 15 residues. Trimming cost V 2 bases and J 3 bases; bases outside gene matches: 0. The chain's CDR3 is CASSDGTSGYNEQFF. The CDR3 DNA follows: TGTGCCAGCAGTGACGGGACTAGCGGCTACAATGAGCAGTTCTTC.

V and J are TRBV19 and TRBJ2-7; D perhaps matches TRBD2 (6 bases). Trimming removed 3 bases at V and 4 bases at J, with 13 bases between. The CDR3 is 14 residues long. In germline, CDR1 is LNHDA, CDR2 SQIVND (reference sequence). The chain's CDR3 is CASSIQLGGYEQYF. The CDR3 nucleotides are TGTGCCAGTAGTATTCAGCTGGGAGGTTACGAGCAGTACTTC.

This rearrangement joins TRBV7-3 to TRBJ2-6; D gene unclear. The CDR3 covers 13 residues. The V gene lost 7 bases and the J gene lost 0 bases, with 4 bases spanning the gap. The germline V gene has CDR1 SGHTA and CDR2 FQGTGA. The CDR3 DNA follows: TGTGCCAGCACCGACTCTGGGGCCAACGTCCTGACTTTC. As protein: CASTDSGANVLTF.

This chain joins TRBV7-2 and TRBJ1-2; perhaps TRBD1 as D (5 bases). The CDR3 length is 12 residues. Deletions cut 7 bases from V and 6 bases from J, with 12 bases between. Germline V gives CDR1 SGHTA, CDR2 FQGNSA. Here the CDR3 DNA reads TGTGCCAGCACCCAGGGTAGGGATGGCTACACCTTC. Translated: CASTQGRDGYTF.

The J gene is TRBJ2-7, the V gene TRBV9; D is ambiguous. With 4 bases removed from V and 2 bases from J, the gap between germline ends came to 10 bases. Germline values: CDR1 SGDLS, CDR2 YYNGEE. The length of the CDR3 is 13 residues. The CDR3 protein is CASSLEGTYEQYF. The CDR3 DNA reads TGTGCCAGCAGCCTAGAAGGGACCTACGAGCAGTACTTC.

The genes are TRBV18 and TRBJ2-7; D gene ambiguous. Trimming pared 6 bases from V and 2 bases from J, leaving 8 bases between. The CDR3 has 12 residues. Germline values: CDR1 KGHSH, CDR2 LQKENI. The CDR3 region has the DNA TGTGCCAGCTCCCCGGAGACCTACGAGCAGTACTTC. Amino acid sequence: CASSPETYEQYF.